This record concerns one T cell receptor beta chain sequence. Its antigen remains unidentified. The sample is drawn from a study of shared clonotypes between healthy human individuals. Study-level background: The cohort had two women and three men, ages 18 to 49. Whole-study results and caveats: Depth of sequencing was expected to influence donor clonotype sharing. What limited the represented genetic and exposure-history diversity was the small number of donors.

Data came from immunoSEQ multiplex PCR; TCRdb stores just in-frame clones and leaves some out. The sample has some 2.4 million clones; over 85% are singletons. The specimen was naive CD4+ T cells from PBMCs. Subset: CD45RA+ positively selected. The origin of this receptor is a man between 18 and 29 years old in good health. Some clones in this sample may be carry-over from other donors' samples.

The DNA of the CDR3 is TGCGCCAGCAGCCAAGAGCCTGGGGGGGCTAGCGGGAGATGGGGGACCCAGTACTTC. Amino acid sequence: CASSQEPGGASGRWGTQYF. The rearrangement joins TRBV4-1 to TRBJ2-5, with 10 bases that match TRBD2. The CDR3 contains 19 residues. The V segment lost 0 bases and the J segment 7 bases; nucleotides outside the gene matches: 17. CDR1 and CDR2 from the germline V gene are MGHRA and YSYEKL.